Described below is a single TCR beta chain sequence and its context. Its cognate antigen is unknown. Repertoires were generated with immunoSEQ multiplex PCR, while TCRdb's copy carries only in-frame clones and drops some. The sample has 25,000 to 35,000 clones, 80% to 90% seen once. The source of the sample is a study of lymphopenia after photon versus proton radiotherapy. Study observations and caveats: After the lymphocyte nadir, photon-treated repertoires showed oligoclonal expansion, especially of CD8+ Temra cells.

Germline lookup yields CDR1 SGDLS and CDR2 YYNGEE. The CDR3 spans 14 residues. Trimming took 4 bases from V and 3 from J; bases not matched to a gene: 5. The receptor comes from a woman aged 60-70 years with cholangiocarcinoma. Some clones in this sample may be carry-over from other donors' samples. This chain uses TRBV9 with TRBJ1-2; 8 positions agree with TRBD1. The source was peripheral blood, collected from a patient treated with proton-based radiotherapy. The CDR3 loop reads CASSPDRVYYGYTF. The CDR3 coding sequence is TGTGCCAGCAGCCCGGACAGGGTGTACTATGGCTACACCTTC.